This T cell receptor (beta chain) was sequenced in a study of CD8+ T cells in alopecia areata listed by TCRdb under 2018. About the study as a whole: Treated patients were enrolled in an open-label pilot trial of oral tofacitinib at 5 to 10 mg twice daily for moderate-to-severe alopecia areata. Patients received tofacitinib for 6 to 18 months and were then followed off drug for 6 months to check for delayed response and recurrence. Disease severity in treated patients was measured with the SALT score, which quantifies the percentage of affected scalp surface area. The study used high-throughput TCRbeta sequencing to examine T cell clonal expansion in alopecia areata, in both the C3H/HeJ mouse model and human patients. Human TCRbeta sequencing covered scalp tissue and sorted CD4+ and CD8+ peripheral blood T cells from patchy and totalis/universalis alopecia areata patients and healthy controls. Biopsies were taken from tofacitinib-treated patients at baseline and again at 4 and 24 weeks into treatment, and several of those patients also had a later scalp biopsy. Scalp clonality was compared among normal scalp (n=4), patchy alopecia areata scalp (n=8), and alopecia totalis/universalis scalp (n=8). The RNA source kit depended on sample type: the PAXgene miRNA kit for fixed scalp, the miRNeasy kit for PBMCs, and the RNeasy kit for mouse skin. TCRbeta CDR3 regions were amplified by immunoSEQ multiplex PCR using 35 Vbeta forward and 13 Jbeta reverse primers. General study outcomes and caveats: Resident alphabeta T cells in normal human skin are also sequenced, complicating scalp TCR repertoire analysis, unlike mouse skin dominated by gammadelta T cells. Many expanded lesional clones persisted in scalp and blood during tofacitinib treatment, which may partly explain relapse after stopping treatment. With tofacitinib, both scalp clonality and the number of expanded CD8+ clones among the top 100 scalp clones went down significantly. Compared with normal scalp, lesional scalp, particularly in alopecia totalis/universalis, had higher clonality and more expanded CD8+ clones, which suggests antigenic drive. TCR sequences shared between patients were less clear than in mice, possibly partly because of HLA diversity in the patient population. Because the treated cohort was small and had just a single nonresponder, larger studies are needed to establish links between baseline CD8+ expansion and response.

As for this clone: Its antigen is not yet known. Per-base qualities were not stored, and no clone one base away is much larger.

The treatment or condition label here, explained by the study, means: oral pan-JAK inhibitor, 5-10 mg twice daily. From alopecia areata patients, peripheral blood was collected along with lesional scalp punch biopsies. PBMCs were isolated by density centrifugation and stained for CD3, CD4 and CD8, after which CD4+ and CD8+ T cells were sorted on a FACSAria. Receptor amplification or capture employed the immunoSEQ multiplex PCR assay. For TCR sequencing, RNA was extracted from every sample and reverse transcribed into cDNA to serve as template. SuperScript III was used to make first-strand cDNA, primed with a 2:1 mix of oligo-dT and random hexamers. A synthetic immune receptor repertoire was used to gauge amplification bias, and whatever bias remained was removed computationally. The source study handled its data this way. Raw reads were preprocessed to remove errors, and CDR3 was defined by IMGT conventions from the conserved cysteine to phenylalanine. To get clonality, Shannon entropy was normalized by log2 of the number of productive unique TCRs and the result was subtracted from 1. Scalp TCRbeta sequences were cross-referenced with sorted blood CD4 and CD8 repertoires so that the CD4 or CD8 identity of scalp clones could be inferred. This is the immuneACCESS table as TCRdb keeps it, with only in-frame sequences that have V and J called. A part of the clones is gone; compared with another copy, unresolved V genes explain less than half, and the rest is unexplained. V and J calls and clone size are those listed in that table; D and trimming were worked out from the DNA. In all, the sample holds roughly 180,000 clones, and roughly half of those were seen once. The biggest ten clones account for over 9% of the sample.

The germline V gene (reference sequence) gives CDR1 as MNHEY and CDR2 as SMNVEV. Relative to germline, V is 5 bases shorter and J is 7 bases shorter, with 15 bases between their ends. The CDR3 holds 14 amino acids from the cysteine to the phenylalanine. Left in the record is the CDR3 DNA by itself, 42 bases read in frame from the first base. The chain joins TRBV27 to TRBJ2-1; the D segment could be TRBD2, given 7 matching bases. The TCR sequence derives from a human donor with alopecia areata. Source: CD8+ T cells sorted from blood, taken at roughly week 52, from a patient treated with tofacitinib. The CDR3 protein is CASSPMGGANEQFF. DNA sequence: TGTGCCAGCAGTCCCATGGGGGGGGCTAATGAGCAGTTCTTC.